What follows are 21 T cell receptor beta chains derived from one specimen sequenced in a study of T cells after yellow fever vaccination. TCRdb passed the 5' RACE reads through MiXCR, listing each CDR3 protein once. The table lists approximately 250,000 distinct CDR3 sequences, 3.6% of them singletons. Specimen: PBMCs, collected 15 days after the yellow fever booster vaccination. Receptor source: a man aged 18 to 29 who received the YFV17D yellow fever vaccine.

On this clonotype itself: A read error is possible here, since a much larger clone lies one base away. Given the absence of the conserved phenylalanine or tryptophan at the CDR3 end, a read error is likely. V gene TRBV6-1 combines with J gene TRBJ1-5; possible D gene TRBD1, 6 bases. The germline V gene encodes CDR1 MNHNS and CDR2 SASEGT. Trimming pared 6 bases from V and 0 bases from J, leaving 15 bases between. The CDR3 sequence is 16 residues long. CDR3 DNA sequence: TGTGCCAGCAGCCGGAGAACAGGGCTTAGCAATCAGCCCCAGCATCTT. Translated, it gives CASSRRTGLSNQPQHL.

This clonotype was picked up many times. V is TRBV5-1 and J is TRBJ2-6; TRBD1 might be the D (5 bases). V lost 0 bases, J lost 1 base, and 8 bases lay in between. There are 16 residues in the CDR3. The germline CDR1 and CDR2 sequences are SGHRS and YFSETQ. CDR3 protein: CASSLGQTSGANVLTF. The CDR3 nucleotides read TGCGCCAGCAGCTTGGGACAGACTTCTGGGGCCAACGTCCTGACTTTC.

This clonotype was observed many times. V is TRBV11-1 and J is TRBJ2-2, with TRBD1 matching 7 bases. Germline V gene lookup returns CDR1 SGHAT and CDR2 FQDESV (reference sequence). The CDR3 is 16 residues long. V gave up 7 bases and J gave up 1 base; unmatched junction bases: 9. CDR3 loop: CASTLGTALNTGELFF. Here the CDR3 DNA reads TGTGCCAGCACCCTCGGGACAGCACTGAACACCGGGGAGCTGTTTTTT.

The chain couples TRBV28 to TRBJ1-2; D uncertain. V lost 3 bases and J 8 bases, leaving 10 bases between the germline ends. The CDR3 extends over 12 amino acids. Germline V CDR1 and CDR2: MDHEN, SYDVKM. For the CDR3, the DNA is TGTGCCAGCAGTTTGAGGGATAGGGGCTACACCTTC. Amino acids: CASSLRDRGYTF.

This clonotype came up many times. This chain connects TRBV7-2 to TRBJ2-1; TRBD2 aligns across 11 bases. The V segment lost 3 bases and the J segment 4 bases; nucleotides outside the gene matches: 2. This CDR3 is 15 amino acids long. From germline, CDR1 is SGHTA and CDR2 FQGNSA. The CDR3 coding sequence is TGTGCCAGCAGCTTTAGCGGGGGGGTTTACAATGAGCAGTTCTTC. This encodes CASSFSGGVYNEQFF.

The gene calls are TRBV6-2 or TRBV6-3 and TRBJ2-7; D is unresolved. V was trimmed by 8 bases and J by 2 bases, leaving 7 bases between them. This CDR3 comprises 11 residues. Germline CDR1 is MNHEY and CDR2 is SVGEGT. The chain's CDR3 is CASSWTYEQYF. In DNA form, the CDR3 reads TGTGCCAGCTCGTGGACCTACGAGCAGTACTTC.

The chain employs TRBV5-4 and TRBJ2-7, with 9 bases matching TRBD2. Losses at the gene ends were 4 bases for V and 3 bases for J; bases not matched to a gene: 5. This CDR3 comprises 14 residues. CDR1 and CDR2 (germline): SGHNT, YYREEE (reference sequence). CDR3 loop: CASSPTSGLYEQYF. The CDR3 DNA is TGTGCCAGCAGCCCGACTAGCGGACTCTACGAGCAGTACTTC. The full variable domain, rest sourced from reference TRBV5-4 and TRBJ2-7, is ETGVTQSPTHLIKTRGQQVTLRCSSQSGHNTVSWYQQALGQGPQFIFQYYREEENGRGNFPPRFSGLQFPNYSSELNVNALELDDSALYLCASSPTSGLYEQYFGPGTRLTVT.

The chain combines TRBV7-9 with TRBJ2-5; maybe TRBD1 (6 bases). CDR1 is SEHNR and CDR2 is FQNEAQ in the germline V gene (reference sequence). The CDR3 is made up of 16 amino acids. V lost 6 bases to trimming and J lost 0 bases, with 17 bases between them. The CDR3 reads CASSLPGQTYQETQYF. The CDR3 DNA sequence: TGTGCCAGCAGTCTTCCGGGACAAACGTACCAAGAGACCCAGTACTTC.

This clonotype was seen repeatedly, ten times or more. The J gene is TRBJ1-2, the V gene TRBV6-2 or TRBV6-3; maybe TRBD1 (5 bases). V lost 7 bases and J 7 bases, leaving 10 bases between the germline ends. This CDR3 has 11 residues. CDR1 is MNHEY, CDR2 SVGEGT, per germline. CDR3 sequence reads: CASTTGGGYTF. The CDR3 DNA is TGTGCCAGCACCACTGGGGGTGGCTACACCTTC.

Many counts were recorded for this clonotype. V usage is TRBV12-3 or TRBV12-4 and J usage is TRBJ1-1; D remains ambiguous. The CDR3 runs to 11 residues. Trimming left V 6 bases short and J 10 bases short, with 12 bases between. The CDR3 protein is CASRGFMGAFF. The CDR3 DNA sequence: TGTGCCAGCAGGGGCTTCATGGGAGCTTTCTTT.

This clonotype occurred many times. The genes are TRBV6-5 and TRBJ2-1; 12 bases match TRBD2. The CDR3 length is 17 residues. CDR1 MNHEY and CDR2 SVGAGI come from the germline V gene. With 0 bases clipped from V and 6 bases from J, the junction kept 6 bases outside the gene matches. The CDR3, as DNA: TGTGCCAGCAGTTACTCACACCTAGCGGGGGGGCTCAATGAGCAGTTCTTC. Translation gives CASSYSHLAGGLNEQFF.

This clonotype has a count of ten or more. V gene TRBV19 combines with J gene TRBJ1-5; D is unresolved. This CDR3 comprises 15 residues. Trimming shortened V by 7 bases and J by 0 bases, and 13 bases separated the two germline ends. Germline assignment: CDR1 LNHDA and CDR2 SQIVND (reference sequence). CDR3 protein: CASTAWTDSNQPQHF. The CDR3 DNA sequence: TGTGCCAGTACAGCCTGGACTGATAGCAATCAGCCCCAGCATTTT.

There are many counts of this clonotype. J is TRBJ1-1 and V is TRBV4-3; D gene unclear. This CDR3 is built from 15 residues. V was clipped by 0 bases and J by 0 bases, with 8 bases between them. Germline values: CDR1 LGHNA, CDR2 YSLEER. DNA for the CDR3: TGCGCCAGCAGCCAAGATGGGCGTCTGAACACTGAAGCTTTCTTT. Translating it yields CASSQDGRLNTEAFF.

This clonotype was counted many times. The chain is built from TRBV27 and TRBJ1-2, with D unresolved. This CDR3 is 14 amino acids long. From germline, CDR1 is MNHEY and CDR2 SMNVEV (reference sequence). V was cut by 6 bases and J by 2 bases, with 13 bases left in between. For the CDR3, the DNA is TGTGCCAGCAGATCTGCGGGTTCGAACTATGGCTACACCTTC. Translated: CASRSAGSNYGYTF.

This clonotype was observed at least ten times. The gene calls are TRBV15 and TRBJ2-5; D is undetermined. CDR1 LNHNV and CDR2 YYDKDF come from the germline V gene (reference sequence). V shed 0 bases and J shed 3 bases, with 5 bases lying between them. This CDR3 is 13 amino acids long. CDR3 bases: TGTGCCACCAGCAGAGATACGGAAGAGACCCAGTACTTC. Residues: CATSRDTEETQYF. The full variable domain, with the rest looked up from reference TRBV15 and TRBJ2-5, is DAMVIQNPRYQVTQFGKPVTLSCSQTLNHNVMYWYQQKSSQAPKLLFHYYDKDFNNEADTPDNFQSRRPNTSFCFLDIRSPGLGDTAMYLCATSRDTEETQYFGPGTRLLVL.

This clonotype was detected ten times or more. The gene calls are TRBV5-1 and TRBJ2-6; the D call may be TRBD1 or TRBD2 (5 bases each). The CDR3 consists of 16 residues. Germline V lookup: CDR1 SGHRS, CDR2 YFSETQ. Trimming took 3 bases from V and 0 from J, leaving 10 bases between them. The CDR3 here is CASSWDPVSGANVLTF. DNA of the CDR3: TGCGCCAGCAGCTGGGACCCTGTCTCTGGGGCCAACGTCCTGACTTTC.

This clonotype has ten or more counts. V and J are TRBV7-6 and TRBJ2-3, with 9 bases fitting TRBD2. The V gene's germline CDR1 is SGHVS and CDR2 FNYEAQ. The CDR3 is made up of 16 amino acids. The J segment lost 2 bases and the V segment lost 5 bases, leaving 8 bases of the junction unmatched. Written as DNA, the CDR3 is TGTGCCAGCAGCCCCCTTAGCGGGGGAGACACAGATACGCAGTATTTT. This encodes CASSPLSGGDTDTQYF.

CDR3 sequence reads: CASSRDRVFVPGANVLTF. CDR3 nucleotide sequence: TGCGCCAGCAGTCGAGACAGGGTTTTCGTTCCTGGGGCCAACGTCCTGACTTTC. V gene TRBV23-1 combines with J gene TRBJ2-6; 7 bases fit TRBD1. TRBV23-1 is placed among ORFs of uncertain function. There are 18 residues in the CDR3. V gave up 4 bases and J gave up 2 bases; unmatched junction bases: 11.

This clonotype was picked up many times. In nucleotides, the CDR3 is TGTGCCAGCAGCTTAGCTACTAGCGGGGACACCGGGGAGCTGTTTTTT. Its translation: CASSLATSGDTGELFF. The gene calls are TRBV7-9 and TRBJ2-2; 10 bases agree with TRBD2. This CDR3 is built from 16 residues. From germline, CDR1 is SEHNR and CDR2 FQNEAQ (reference sequence). V shed 0 bases, J shed 3 bases, and the junction held 1 base outside the gene matches.

This clonotype was recorded at least ten times. The CDR3 DNA sequence: TGCAGAGCGGGGGGTGGGCAGACCCAGTACTTC. It yields the protein CRAGGGQTQYF. The chain combines TRBV20-1 with TRBJ2-5, with 9 bases matching TRBD2. The CDR3 runs to 11 residues. Germline V CDR1 and CDR2: DFQATT, SNEGSKA (reference sequence).

There are many counts of this clonotype. V is TRBV5-1 and J is TRBJ1-2; D is perhaps TRBD1 (5 bases). CDR3 length: 14 residues. The V end lost 4 bases, the J end lost 4 bases, and 14 bases lay between the germline ends. Germline CDR1 SGHRS, CDR2 YFSETQ. Written as DNA, the CDR3 is TGCGCCAGCAGCGCGCGGGACGCTAGCTATGGCTACACCTTC. Its protein is CASSARDASYGYTF.